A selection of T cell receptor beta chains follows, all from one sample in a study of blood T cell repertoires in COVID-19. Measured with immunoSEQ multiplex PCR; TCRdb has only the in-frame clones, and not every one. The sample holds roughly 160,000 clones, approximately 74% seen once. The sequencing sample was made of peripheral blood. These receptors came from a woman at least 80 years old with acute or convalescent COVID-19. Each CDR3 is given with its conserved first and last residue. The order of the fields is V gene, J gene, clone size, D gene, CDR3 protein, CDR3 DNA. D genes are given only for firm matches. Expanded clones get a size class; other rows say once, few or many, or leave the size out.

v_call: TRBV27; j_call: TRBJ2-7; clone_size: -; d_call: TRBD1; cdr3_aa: CASSKGAPYEQYF; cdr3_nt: TGTGCCAGCAGTAAGGGGGCCCCCTACGAGCAGTACTTC
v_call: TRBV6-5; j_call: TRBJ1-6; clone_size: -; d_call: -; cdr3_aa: CASIQEVFYNSPLHF; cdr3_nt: TGTGCCAGCATACAAGAAGTTTTCTATAATTCACCCCTCCACTTT
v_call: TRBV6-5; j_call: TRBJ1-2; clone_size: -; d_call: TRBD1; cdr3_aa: CASTDRGRGYGYTF; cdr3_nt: TGTGCCAGCACCGACAGGGGCCGTGGCTATGGCTACACCTTC
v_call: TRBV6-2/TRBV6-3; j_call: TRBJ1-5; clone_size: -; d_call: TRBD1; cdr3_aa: CASSHRGRGGNQPQHF; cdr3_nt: TGTGCCAGCAGTCATAGGGGGCGCGGGGGCAATCAGCCCCAGCATTTT
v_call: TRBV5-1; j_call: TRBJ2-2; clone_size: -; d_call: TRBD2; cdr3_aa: CASSLELAGSTGELFF; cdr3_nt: TGCGCCAGCAGCTTGGAACTAGCGGGATCCACCGGGGAGCTGTTTTTT
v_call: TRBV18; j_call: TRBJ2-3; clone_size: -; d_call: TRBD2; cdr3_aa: CASSPRLAGHTDTQYF; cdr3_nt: TGTGCCAGCTCACCACGCCTAGCGGGACACACAGATACGCAGTATTTT
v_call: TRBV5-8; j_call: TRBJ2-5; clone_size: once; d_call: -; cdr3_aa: CASSSQETQYF; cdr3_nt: TGTGCCAGCAGTTCACAAGAGACCCAGTACTTC
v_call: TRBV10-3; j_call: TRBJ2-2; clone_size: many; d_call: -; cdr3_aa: CAISESSSPGGTGELFF; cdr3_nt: TGTGCCATCAGTGAGTCTTCATCTCCCGGAGGAACCGGGGAGCTGTTTTTT
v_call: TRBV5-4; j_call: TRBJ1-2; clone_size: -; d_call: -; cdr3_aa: CASSLFPGSNYGYTF; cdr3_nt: TGTGCCAGCAGCTTGTTTCCAGGCTCTAACTATGGCTACACCTTC
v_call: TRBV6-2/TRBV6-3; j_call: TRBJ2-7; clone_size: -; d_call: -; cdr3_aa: CASSYLGAPTYEQYF; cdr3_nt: TGTGCCAGCAGTTATTTGGGAGCCCCTACCTACGAGCAGTACTTC
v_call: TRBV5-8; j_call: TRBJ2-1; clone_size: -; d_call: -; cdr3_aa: CASIRQPSSYNEQFF; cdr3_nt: TGTGCCAGCATCAGACAACCCAGCTCCTACAATGAGCAGTTCTTC
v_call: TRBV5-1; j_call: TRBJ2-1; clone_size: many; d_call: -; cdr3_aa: CASSLVAGRDEQFF; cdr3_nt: TGCGCCAGCAGCTTGGTGGCAGGGCGAGATGAGCAGTTCTTC
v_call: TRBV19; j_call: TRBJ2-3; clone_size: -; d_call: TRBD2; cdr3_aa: CASSIVGGTADTQYF; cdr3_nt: TGTGCCAGTAGTATCGTGGGAGGGACGGCAGATACGCAGTATTTT
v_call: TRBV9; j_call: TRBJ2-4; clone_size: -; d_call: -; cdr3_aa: CASSVDRENIQYF; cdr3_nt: TGTGCCAGCAGCGTAGACAGGGAAAACATTCAGTACTTC
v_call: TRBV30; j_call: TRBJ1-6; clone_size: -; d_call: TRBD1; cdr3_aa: CAWSPQGDSPLHF; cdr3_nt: TGTGCCTGGAGTCCACAGGGGGATTCACCCCTCCACTTT
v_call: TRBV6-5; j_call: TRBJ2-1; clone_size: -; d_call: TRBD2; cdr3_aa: CASSWGGSSYNEQFF; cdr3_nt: TGTGCCAGCAGTTGGGGCGGGAGTTCCTACAATGAGCAGTTCTTC
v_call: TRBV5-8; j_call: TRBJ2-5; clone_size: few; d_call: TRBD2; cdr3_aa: CASSLFSGRGYQETQYF; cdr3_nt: TGTGCCAGCAGCTTGTTTAGCGGGAGAGGATACCAAGAGACCCAGTACTTC
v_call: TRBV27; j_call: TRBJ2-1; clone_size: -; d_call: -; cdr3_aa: CASSYGGSSYNEQFF; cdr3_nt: TGTGCCAGCAGTTATGGGGGGAGCTCCTACAATGAGCAGTTCTTC
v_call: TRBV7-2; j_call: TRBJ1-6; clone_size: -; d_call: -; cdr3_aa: CASSLSTNSPLHF; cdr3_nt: TGTGCCAGCAGCTTATCAACAAATTCACCCCTCCACTTT
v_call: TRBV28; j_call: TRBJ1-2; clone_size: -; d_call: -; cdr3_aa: CASSLYGYGYTF; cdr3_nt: TGTGCCAGCAGTTTATACGGGTATGGCTACACCTTC
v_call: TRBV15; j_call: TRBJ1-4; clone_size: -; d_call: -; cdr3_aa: CATSSAGFEGEKLFF; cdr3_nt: TGTGCCACCAGCAGCGCGGGTTTCGAAGGCGAAAAACTGTTTTTT
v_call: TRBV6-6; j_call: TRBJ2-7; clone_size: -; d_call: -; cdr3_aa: CASSADPRGAYEQYF; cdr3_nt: TGTGCCAGCAGCGCGGATCCCCGGGGAGCCTACGAGCAGTACTTC
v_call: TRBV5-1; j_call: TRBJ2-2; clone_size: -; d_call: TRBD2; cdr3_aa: CASSLSLAGLDGELFF; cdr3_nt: TGCGCCAGCAGCTTAAGTCTAGCGGGATTGGACGGGGAGCTGTTTTTT
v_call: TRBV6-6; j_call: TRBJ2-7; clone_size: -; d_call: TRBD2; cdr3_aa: CASSGLAGGEIYEQYF; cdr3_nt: TGTGCCAGCAGTGGACTAGCGGGAGGGGAAATTTACGAGCAGTACTTC
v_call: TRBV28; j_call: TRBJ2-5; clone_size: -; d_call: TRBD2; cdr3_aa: CASNSGTSGFRYF; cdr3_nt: TGTGCCAGCAATTCCGGGACTAGCGGTTTTCGGTACTTC
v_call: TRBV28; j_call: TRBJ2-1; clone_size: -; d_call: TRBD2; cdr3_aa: CASSFDVAGVNEQFF; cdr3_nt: TGTGCCAGCAGTTTCGACGTAGCGGGAGTCAATGAGCAGTTCTTC
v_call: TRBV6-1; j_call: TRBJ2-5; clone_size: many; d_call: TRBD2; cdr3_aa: CASSELAGGPQETQYF; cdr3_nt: TGTGCCAGCAGTGAATTGGCGGGAGGCCCGCAAGAGACCCAGTACTTC
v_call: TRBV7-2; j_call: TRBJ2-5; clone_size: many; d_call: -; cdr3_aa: CASSLQASETQYF; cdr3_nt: TGTGCCAGCAGCTTACAAGCGTCAGAGACCCAGTACTTC